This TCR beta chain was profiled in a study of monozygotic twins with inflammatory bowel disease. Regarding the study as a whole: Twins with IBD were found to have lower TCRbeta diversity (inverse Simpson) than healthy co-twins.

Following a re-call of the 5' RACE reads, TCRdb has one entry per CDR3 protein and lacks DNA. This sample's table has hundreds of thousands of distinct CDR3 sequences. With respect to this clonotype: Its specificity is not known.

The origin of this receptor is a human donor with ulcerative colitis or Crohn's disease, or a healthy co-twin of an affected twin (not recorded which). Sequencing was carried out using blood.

The CDR3: CASRGNPPSRANVLTF. The J gene is TRBJ2-6, the V gene TRBV19; TCRdb outputs TRBD2, but without DNA this stays unchecked. The CDR3 spans 16 residues. Germline-derived CDR1 and CDR2 are LNHDA and SQIVND (reference sequence).